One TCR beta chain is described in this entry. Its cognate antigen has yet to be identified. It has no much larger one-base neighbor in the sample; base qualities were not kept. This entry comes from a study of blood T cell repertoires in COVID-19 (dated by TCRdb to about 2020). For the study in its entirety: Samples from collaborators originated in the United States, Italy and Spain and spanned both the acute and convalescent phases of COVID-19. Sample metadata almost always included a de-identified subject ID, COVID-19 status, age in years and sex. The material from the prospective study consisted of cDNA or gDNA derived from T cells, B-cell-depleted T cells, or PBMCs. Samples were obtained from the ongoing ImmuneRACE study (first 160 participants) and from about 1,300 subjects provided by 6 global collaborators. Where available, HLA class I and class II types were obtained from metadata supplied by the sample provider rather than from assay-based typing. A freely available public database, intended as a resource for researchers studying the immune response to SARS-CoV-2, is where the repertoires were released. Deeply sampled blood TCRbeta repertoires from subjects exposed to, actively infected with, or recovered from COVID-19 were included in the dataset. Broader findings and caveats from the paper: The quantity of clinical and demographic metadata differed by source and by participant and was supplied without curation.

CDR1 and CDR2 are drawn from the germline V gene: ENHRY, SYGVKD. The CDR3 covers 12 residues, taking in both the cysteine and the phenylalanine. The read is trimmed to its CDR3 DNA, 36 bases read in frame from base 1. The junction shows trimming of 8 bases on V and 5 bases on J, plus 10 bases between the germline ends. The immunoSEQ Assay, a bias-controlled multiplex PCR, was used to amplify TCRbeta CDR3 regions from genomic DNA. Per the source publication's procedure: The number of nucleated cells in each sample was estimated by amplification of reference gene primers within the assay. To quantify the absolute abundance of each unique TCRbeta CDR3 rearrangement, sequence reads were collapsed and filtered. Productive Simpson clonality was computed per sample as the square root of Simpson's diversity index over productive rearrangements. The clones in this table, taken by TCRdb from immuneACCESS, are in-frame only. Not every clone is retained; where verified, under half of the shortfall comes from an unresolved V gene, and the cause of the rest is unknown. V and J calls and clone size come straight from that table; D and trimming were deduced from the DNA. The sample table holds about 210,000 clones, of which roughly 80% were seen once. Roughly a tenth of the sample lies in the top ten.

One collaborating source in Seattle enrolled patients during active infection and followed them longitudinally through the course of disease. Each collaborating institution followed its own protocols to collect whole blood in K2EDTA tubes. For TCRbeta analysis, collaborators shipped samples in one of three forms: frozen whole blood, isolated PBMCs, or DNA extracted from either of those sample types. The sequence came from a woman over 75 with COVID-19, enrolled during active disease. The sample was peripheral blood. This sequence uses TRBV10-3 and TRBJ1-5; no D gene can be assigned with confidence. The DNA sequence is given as TGTGCCATCGCGGGTGGGGATCAGCCCCAGCATTTT. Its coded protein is CAIAGGDQPQHF.